This T cell receptor (beta chain) was captured in a study of molecular identifiers for immune sequencing clone quantification. TCRdb re-derived calls from the PCR reads in MiXCR, one entry per CDR3 protein. The sample carries tens of thousands of distinct CDR3 sequences, about 25% recorded once. CDR3 length equals 15 residues. V gave up 6 bases and J gave up 3 bases, with 18 bases separating them. The germline V gene encodes CDR1 MNHEY and CDR2 SMNVEV (reference sequence). Many counts were recorded for this clonotype. The V call is TRBV27, the J call TRBJ2-7; TRBD1 is a possible D gene (7 bases). The specimen sequenced was naive CD8+ T cells from blood, with Jurkat cell RNA spiked in. Subset defined: FACS-sorted CD8+CD4-CCR7+CD45RA+ naive T cells. The TCR sequence derives from a human donor in good health. Some libraries in this study had Jurkat cell RNA spiked in. The CDR3 reads CASSSGGLRGYEQYF. The CDR3 bases are TGTGCCAGCAGCTCAGGGGGACTTAGGGGCTACGAGCAGTACTTC.